A selection of T cell receptor beta chains follows, all from one sample in a study of CD8+CD57+ T cells in acquired aplastic anemia. TCRdb processed the reads anew with MiXCR; each CDR3 protein has one entry. This sample carries 150,000 to 200,000 distinct CDR3 sequences, about three fifths of them seen once, and the ten largest clones take less than 55%. The source material was sorted CD4+, CD8+, or CD8+CD57+ T cells (not recorded which) from PBMCs. These receptors were obtained from a human donor in good health. Both conserved end residues are part of each CDR3. The D gene is left open where the match is weak. Clone size is shown for a subset of rows, as once, few, many or a class of expanded clone.

V gene	J gene	D gene	clone size	CDR3 DNA	CDR3 protein
TRBV15	TRBJ1-1	.	few	TGTGCCGCTGGGGGAGGGAATCGGCTCACTGAAGCTTTCTTT	CAAGGGNRLTEAFF
TRBV7-2	TRBJ2-7	.	.	TGTGCCAGCAGCTCGAGGGTTGAGCAGGACTTC	CASSSRVEQDF
TRBV6-5	TRBJ2-1	.	many	TGTGCCAGCAGTTACGGGTCCAATGAGCAGTTCTTC	CASSYGSNEQFF
TRBV10-3	TRBJ2-3	.	.	TGTGCCATCAGTGAGGGGGCGGGGACTCTCACAGATACGCAGTATTTT	CAISEGAGTLTDTQYF
TRBV7-2	TRBJ1-6	.	.	TGTGCCAGCAGCTTACTGGCAGACCATTCACCCCTCCACTTT	CASSLLADHSPLHF
TRBV12-3/TRBV12-4	TRBJ2-5	.	once	TGTGCCAGCAGTCACACCTTGGGGGAGACCCAGTACTTC	CASSHTLGETQYF
TRBV29-1	TRBJ1-1	.	.	TGCAGCGTTGTAGGCCATCTGAACACTGAAGCTTTCTTT	CSVVGHLNTEAFF
TRBV7-9	TRBJ2-7	.	many	TGTGCCAGCAGCCAAGAGCCGGGGGCTACCTACGAGCAGTACTTC	CASSQEPGATYEQYF
TRBV15	TRBJ2-1	.	.	TGTGCCGCCAGCAGCCAGGGTTCAGTGGGTGAGCAGTTCTTC	CAASSQGSVGEQFF
TRBV11-1	TRBJ2-3	TRBD2	many	TGTGCCAGCAGTACTCTAGCGGAACCACACGATACGCAGTATTTT	CASSTLAEPHDTQYF
TRBV7-6	TRBJ1-1	.	.	TGTGCCAGCAGCTTAGGGGAGACTGAAGCTTTCTTT	CASSLGETEAFF
TRBV28	TRBJ2-7	.	many	TGTGCCAGCAGTCTTCCCCCTTTGGCTAACGCCTACGAGCAGTACTTC	CASSLPPLANAYEQYF
TRBV9	TRBJ1-1	.	.	TGTGCCAGCAGCCGACCCGGGGGTGAAGCTTTCTTT	CASSRPGGEAFF
TRBV2	TRBJ2-3	.	few	TGTGCCAGCAGTGAGACTTCCTTACTGGTAAATACGCAGTATTTT	CASSETSLLVNTQYF
TRBV19	TRBJ2-7	TRBD1	.	TGTGCCAGTAGTATGGTACGGACAGGGGGCAGGTACGAGCAGTACTTC	CASSMVRTGGRYEQYF
TRBV20-1	TRBJ1-5	.	.	TGCAGTGCGACCGACGGTAGCAATCAGCCCCAGCATTTT	CSATDGSNQPQHF
TRBV2	TRBJ1-2	.	.	TGTGCCAGCAGTGAGCCCCGGGGCGCGAAGGGCTACGCCTTC	CASSEPRGAKGYAF
TRBV10-3	TRBJ1-4	.	.	TGTGCCATCAGACGGGGTCGTGGTGAAAAACTGTTTTTT	CAIRRGRGEKLFF
TRBV12-3/TRBV12-4	TRBJ1-2	.	.	TGTGCCAGCAGTGATCATATTGTAATCGGCTACACCTTC	CASSDHIVIGYTF
TRBV2	TRBJ1-5	TRBD1	.	TGTGCCAGCAGGACGACAGGGAACCAGCCCCAGCATTTT	CASRTTGNQPQHF
TRBV4-1	TRBJ2-1	.	many	TGCGCCAGCAGCCAAGATAAATGGCTAGCACCGCAGTTCTTC	CASSQDKWLAPQFF
TRBV20-1	TRBJ2-7	TRBD1	.	TGCAGTGCCGGGACAGGGTACAACGAGCAGTACTTC	CSAGTGYNEQYF
TRBV10-3	TRBJ1-1	TRBD1	few	TGTGCCATCCATGGGACAGGGGGCAAGACTGAAGCTTTCTTT	CAIHGTGGKTEAFF
TRBV4-1	TRBJ1-6	.	.	TGCGCCAGCAGCCAAGCCTACTCCTATAATCCACCCCTCCACTTT	CASSQAYSYNPPLHF
TRBV24-1	TRBJ2-5	TRBD2	.	TGTGCCACCAGTGATCCAAGCCGGGAGGCCCAGTACTTC	CATSDPSREAQYF
TRBV20-1	TRBJ2-7	TRBD1	.	TGCAGTGCTAGAGCGAGGACAGGGTCCTACGAGCAGTACTTC	CSARARTGSYEQYF
TRBV12-3/TRBV12-4	TRBJ2-5	TRBD2	.	TGTGCCAGCAGTCTCGGACTAGTGGAGACCCAGTACTTC	CASSLGLVETQYF
TRBV20-1	TRBJ1-2	TRBD1	.	TGCAGTGCTAGGGGGACAGGGTTTTTC	CSARGTGFF
TRBV20-1	TRBJ2-1	.	few	TGCAGTGCTAGGCCCGGGACATACAATGAGCAGTTCTTC	CSARPGTYNEQFF
TRBV20-1	TRBJ2-7	.	many	TGCAGTGCTAGAGAACAGGGTTACGAGCAGTACTTC	CSAREQGYEQYF
TRBV9	TRBJ2-7	.	few	TGTGCCAGCAGCGTCCACGGATCCTACGAGCAGTACTTC	CASSVHGSYEQYF
TRBV7-8	TRBJ2-5	.	.	TGTGCCGTCAGCTTTGGTATTGGTGGAGAGACCCAGTACTTC	CAVSFGIGGETQYF
TRBV19	TRBJ1-1	.	many	TGTGCCAGTAGTATTTCGCCCAGGAGGACTGAAGCTTTCTTT	CASSISPRRTEAFF
TRBV12-3/TRBV12-4	TRBJ1-3	.	.	TGTGCCAGCAGTTTCGCGGGGCGAGGAAACACCATATATTTT	CASSFAGRGNTIYF
TRBV11-3	TRBJ2-2	TRBD2	many	TGTGCCAGCGAGGAGGGAGGGTATAACACCGGGGAGCTGTTTTTT	CASEEGGYNTGELFF
TRBV20-1	TRBJ2-7	TRBD1	.	TGCAGTGCTAGAGATTTAGGGGGCACCTACGAGCAGTACTTC	CSARDLGGTYEQYF
TRBV20-1	TRBJ2-2	TRBD1	few	TGCAGTGCTAGAGACCCAAGGGACAGGGGGGAGCTGTTTTTT	CSARDPRDRGELFF
TRBV20-1	TRBJ2-7	TRBD2	.	TGCAGTGCTACAAGGACTAGCGGCGAGCAGTACTTC	CSATRTSGEQYF
TRBV29-1	TRBJ1-2	.	.	TGCAGCGCAATGGGGGCAGATGGCTACACCTTC	CSAMGADGYTF
TRBV7-9	TRBJ2-2	.	.	TGTGCCAGCAGCTCCCGTCTGGACACCGGGGAGCTGTTTTTT	CASSSRLDTGELFF
TRBV3-2	TRBJ2-5	.	many	TGTGCCAGCAGCCAAGAGACAGGGGGCAATGAGACCCAGTACTTC	CASSQETGGNETQYF
TRBV10-3	TRBJ2-7	TRBD1	.	TGTGCCATCAGTGATCGGCAGGGGGCCAGGCAGTACTTC	CAISDRQGARQYF
TRBV2	TRBJ2-5	.	.	TGTGCCAGCAGTGAAAGACAGACTCAAGAGACCCAGTACTTC	CASSERQTQETQYF
TRBV19	TRBJ2-5	.	few	TGTGCCAGTAGTCAAGTCATGGGGGGAGAGACCCAGTACTTC	CASSQVMGGETQYF
TRBV9	TRBJ1-1	TRBD1	.	TGTGCCAGCAGCGACCAGGGGGAGAACACTGAAGCTTTCTTT	CASSDQGENTEAFF
TRBV20-1	TRBJ2-1	.	few	TGCAGTGCCAAGACTGGGCTGAATGAGCAGTTCTTC	CSAKTGLNEQFF
TRBV15	TRBJ1-1	TRBD1	medium-sized	TGTGCCACCGGATCCACGCGGACAGGGGGGCGAACTGAAGCTTTCTTT	CATGSTRTGGRTEAFF
TRBV5-1	TRBJ2-2	TRBD1	.	TGCGCCAGCAGCGGCGGACAGGTGGGGAAGTTTGGCGGGGAGCTGTTTTTT	CASSGGQVGKFGGELFF